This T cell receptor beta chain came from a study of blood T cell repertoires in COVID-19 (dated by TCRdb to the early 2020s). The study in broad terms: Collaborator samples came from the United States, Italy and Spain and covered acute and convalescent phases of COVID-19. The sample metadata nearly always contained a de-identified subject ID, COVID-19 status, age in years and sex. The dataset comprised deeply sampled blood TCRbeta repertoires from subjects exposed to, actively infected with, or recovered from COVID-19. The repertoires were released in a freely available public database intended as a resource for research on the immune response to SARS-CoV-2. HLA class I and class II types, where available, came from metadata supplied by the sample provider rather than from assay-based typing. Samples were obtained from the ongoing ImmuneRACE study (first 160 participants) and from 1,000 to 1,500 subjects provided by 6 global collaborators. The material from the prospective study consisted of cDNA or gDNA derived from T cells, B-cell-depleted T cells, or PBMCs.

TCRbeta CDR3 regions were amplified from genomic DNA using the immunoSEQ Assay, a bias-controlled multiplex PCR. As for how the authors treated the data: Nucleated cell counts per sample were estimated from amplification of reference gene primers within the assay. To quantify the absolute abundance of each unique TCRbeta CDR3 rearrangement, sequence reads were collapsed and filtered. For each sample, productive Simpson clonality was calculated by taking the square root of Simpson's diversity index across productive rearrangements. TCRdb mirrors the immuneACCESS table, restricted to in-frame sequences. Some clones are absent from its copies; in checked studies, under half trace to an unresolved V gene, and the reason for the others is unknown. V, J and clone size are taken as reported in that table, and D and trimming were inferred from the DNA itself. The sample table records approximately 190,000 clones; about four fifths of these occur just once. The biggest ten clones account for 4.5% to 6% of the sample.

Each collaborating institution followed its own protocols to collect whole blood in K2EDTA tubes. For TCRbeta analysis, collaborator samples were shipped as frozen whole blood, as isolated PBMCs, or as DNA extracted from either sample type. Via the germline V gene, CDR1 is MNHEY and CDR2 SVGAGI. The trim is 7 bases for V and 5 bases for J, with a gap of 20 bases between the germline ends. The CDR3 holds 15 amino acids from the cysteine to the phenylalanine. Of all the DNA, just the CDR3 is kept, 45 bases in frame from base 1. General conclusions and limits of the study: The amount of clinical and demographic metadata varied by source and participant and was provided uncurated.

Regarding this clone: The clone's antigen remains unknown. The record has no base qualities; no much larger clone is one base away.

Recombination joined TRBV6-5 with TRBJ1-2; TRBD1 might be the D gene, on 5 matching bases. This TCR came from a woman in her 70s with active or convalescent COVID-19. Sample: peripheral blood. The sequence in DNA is TGTGCCAGCAATGTGGCTCTGGGGGGAGGGTATGGCTACACCTTC. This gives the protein CASNVALGGGYGYTF.